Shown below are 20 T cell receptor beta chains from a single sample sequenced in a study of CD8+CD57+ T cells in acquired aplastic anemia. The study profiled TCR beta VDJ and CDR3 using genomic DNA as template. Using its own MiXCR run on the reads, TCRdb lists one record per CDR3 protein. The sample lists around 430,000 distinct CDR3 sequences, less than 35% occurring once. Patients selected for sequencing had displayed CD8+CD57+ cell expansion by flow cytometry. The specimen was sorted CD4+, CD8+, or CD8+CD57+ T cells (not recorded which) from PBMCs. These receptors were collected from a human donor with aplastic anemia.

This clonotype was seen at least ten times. The CDR3 DNA is TGTGCCAGCAGCGCCGGGACAGGGGATAATTCACCCCTCCACTTT. It yields the protein CASSAGTGDNSPLHF. The chain has TRBV7-3 and TRBJ1-6; 10 positions agree with TRBD1. The V and J ends lost 5 bases and 5 bases, in that order; junction bases with no gene match: 3. Per germline, CDR1 SGHTA and CDR2 FQGTGA. The CDR3 consists of 15 residues.

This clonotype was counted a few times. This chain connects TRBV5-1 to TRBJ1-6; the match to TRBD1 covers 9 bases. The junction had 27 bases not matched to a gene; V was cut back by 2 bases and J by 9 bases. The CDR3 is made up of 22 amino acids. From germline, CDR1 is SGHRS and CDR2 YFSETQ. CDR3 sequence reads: CASSFAGRRTGAIGLQGSPLHF. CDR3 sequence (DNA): TGCGCCAGCAGCTTCGCCGGGAGGAGGACAGGGGCAATCGGTCTCCAAGGTTCACCCCTCCACTTT.

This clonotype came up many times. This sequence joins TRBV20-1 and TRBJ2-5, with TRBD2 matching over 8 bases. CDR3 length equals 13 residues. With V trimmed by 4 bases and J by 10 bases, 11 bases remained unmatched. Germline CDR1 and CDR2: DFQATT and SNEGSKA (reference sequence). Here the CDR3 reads CSATSGGGMIQYF. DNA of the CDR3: TGCAGTGCTACGAGCGGGGGCGGGATGATCCAGTACTTC.

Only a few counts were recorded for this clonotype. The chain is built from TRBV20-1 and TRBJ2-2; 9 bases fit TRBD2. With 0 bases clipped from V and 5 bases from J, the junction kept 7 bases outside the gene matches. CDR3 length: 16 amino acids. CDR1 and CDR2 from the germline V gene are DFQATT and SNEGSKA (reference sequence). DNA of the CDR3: TGCAGTGCTAGAGATCGGCGGGAGGGCCGAACCGGGGAGCTGTTTTTT. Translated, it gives CSARDRREGRTGELFF.

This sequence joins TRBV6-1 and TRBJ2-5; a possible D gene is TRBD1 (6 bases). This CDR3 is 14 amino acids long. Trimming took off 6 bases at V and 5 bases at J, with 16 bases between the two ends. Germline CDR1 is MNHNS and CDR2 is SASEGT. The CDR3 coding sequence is TGTGCCAGCAGGCAAGACAGGATTCTGGAGACCCAGTACTTC. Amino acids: CASRQDRILETQYF.

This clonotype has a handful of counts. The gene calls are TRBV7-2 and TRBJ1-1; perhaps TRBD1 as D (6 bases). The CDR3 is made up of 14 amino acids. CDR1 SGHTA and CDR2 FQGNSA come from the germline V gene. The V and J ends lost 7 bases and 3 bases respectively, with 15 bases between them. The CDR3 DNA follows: TGTGCCAGCAACATGCTACAGGGTTACACTGAAGCTTTCTTT. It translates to CASNMLQGYTEAFF.

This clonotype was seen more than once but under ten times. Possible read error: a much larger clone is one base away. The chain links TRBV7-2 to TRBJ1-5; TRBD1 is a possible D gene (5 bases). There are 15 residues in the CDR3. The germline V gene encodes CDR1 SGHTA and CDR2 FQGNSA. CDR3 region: CASSLSRDSNRPQHF. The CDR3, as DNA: TGTGCCAGCAGCTTATCCAGGGATAGCAATCGGCCCCAGCATTTT.

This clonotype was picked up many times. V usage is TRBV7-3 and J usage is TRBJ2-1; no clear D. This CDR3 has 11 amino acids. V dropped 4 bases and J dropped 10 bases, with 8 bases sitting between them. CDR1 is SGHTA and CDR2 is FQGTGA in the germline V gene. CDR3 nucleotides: TGTGCCAGCAGCTCAGACACCGAGCAGTTCTTC. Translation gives CASSSDTEQFF.

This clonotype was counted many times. In DNA form, the CDR3 reads TGTGCCAGCAGTGAAGCGGGGTTGGGGAATGAGCAGTTCTTC. This translates into CASSEAGLGNEQFF. The rearrangement joins TRBV25-1 to TRBJ2-1, with D tentatively TRBD2 (6 bases). The germline V gene has CDR1 MGHDK and CDR2 SYGVNS. The CDR3 contains 14 residues. Trimming cost V 2 bases and J 7 bases, with 12 bases left between them.

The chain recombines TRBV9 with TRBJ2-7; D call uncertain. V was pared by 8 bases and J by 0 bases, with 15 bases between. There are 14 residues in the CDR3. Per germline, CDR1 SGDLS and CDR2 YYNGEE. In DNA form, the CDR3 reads TGTGCCAGTGAAACGACGGCGAGCTCCTACGAGCAGTACTTC. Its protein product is CASETTASSYEQYF. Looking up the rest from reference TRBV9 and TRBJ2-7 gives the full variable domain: DSGVTQTPKHLITATGQRVTLRCSPRSGDLSVYWYQQSLDQGLQFLIQYYNGEERAKGNILERFSAQQFPDLHSELNLSSLELGDSALYFCASETTASSYEQYFGPGTRLTVT.

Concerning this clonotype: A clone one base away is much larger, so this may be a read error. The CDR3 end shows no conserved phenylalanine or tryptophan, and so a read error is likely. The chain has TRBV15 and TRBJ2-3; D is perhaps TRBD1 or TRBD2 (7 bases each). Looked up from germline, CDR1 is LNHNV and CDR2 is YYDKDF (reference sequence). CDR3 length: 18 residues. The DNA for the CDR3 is TGTGCCACCAGCCGAGAAAGCGGGACAGCTGCTAGCACAGATACGCAGTATTCT. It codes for CATSRESGTAASTDTQYS.

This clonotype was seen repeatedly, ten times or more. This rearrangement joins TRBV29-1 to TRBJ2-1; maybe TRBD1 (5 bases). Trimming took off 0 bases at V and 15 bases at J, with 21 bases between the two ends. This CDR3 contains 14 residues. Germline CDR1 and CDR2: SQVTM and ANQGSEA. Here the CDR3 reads CSVEDPSQGPHSFF. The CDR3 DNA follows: TGCAGCGTTGAAGATCCATCTCAGGGTCCTCATTCGTTCTTC.

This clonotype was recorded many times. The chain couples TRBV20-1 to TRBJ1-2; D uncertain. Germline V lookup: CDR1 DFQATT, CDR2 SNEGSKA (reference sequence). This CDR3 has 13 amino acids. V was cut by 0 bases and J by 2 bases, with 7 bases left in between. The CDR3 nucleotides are TGCAGTGCTAGAGAGACCGAAAACTATGGCTACACCTTC. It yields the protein CSARETENYGYTF.

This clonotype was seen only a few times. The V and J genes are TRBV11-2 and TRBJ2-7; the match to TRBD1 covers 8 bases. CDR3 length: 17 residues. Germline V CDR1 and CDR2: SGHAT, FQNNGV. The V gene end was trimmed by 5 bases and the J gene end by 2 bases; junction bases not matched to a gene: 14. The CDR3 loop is CASSQTPGTGGAYEQYF. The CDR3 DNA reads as TGTGCCAGCAGCCAGACCCCCGGGACAGGTGGAGCCTACGAGCAGTACTTC.

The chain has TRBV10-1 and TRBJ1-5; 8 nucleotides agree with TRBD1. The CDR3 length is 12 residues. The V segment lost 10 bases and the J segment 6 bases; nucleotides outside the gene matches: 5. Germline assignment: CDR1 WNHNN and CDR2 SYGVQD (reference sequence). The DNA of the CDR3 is TGCGCCACCGGACAGGGTCCTCAGCCCCAGCATTTT. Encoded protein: CATGQGPQPQHF.

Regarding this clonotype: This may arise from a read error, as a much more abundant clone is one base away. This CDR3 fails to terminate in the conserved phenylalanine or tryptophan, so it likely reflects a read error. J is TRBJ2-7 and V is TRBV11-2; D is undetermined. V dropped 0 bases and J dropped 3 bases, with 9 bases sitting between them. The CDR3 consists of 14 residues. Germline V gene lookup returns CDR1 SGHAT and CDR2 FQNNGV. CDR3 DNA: TGTGCCAGCAGCTTAGAAGGGTCCCTCTACGAGCAGTACTCC. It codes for CASSLEGSLYEQYS.

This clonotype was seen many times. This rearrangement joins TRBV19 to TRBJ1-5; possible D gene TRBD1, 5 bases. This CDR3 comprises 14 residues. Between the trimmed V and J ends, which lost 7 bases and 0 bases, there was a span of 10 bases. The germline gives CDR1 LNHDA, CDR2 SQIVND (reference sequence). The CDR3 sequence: CASNQGYSNQPQHF. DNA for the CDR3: TGTGCCAGTAATCAGGGTTATAGCAATCAGCCCCAGCATTTT.

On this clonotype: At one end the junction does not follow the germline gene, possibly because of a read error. CDR3 loop: CASREATGRANYGYTF. CDR3 nucleotide sequence: TGTGCCAGCCGTGAAGCCACGGGGAGGGCTAACTATGGCTACACCTTC. V is TRBV25-1 and J is TRBJ1-2; D unclear. This CDR3 is built from 16 residues. Germline CDR1 is MGHDK and CDR2 is SYGVNS.

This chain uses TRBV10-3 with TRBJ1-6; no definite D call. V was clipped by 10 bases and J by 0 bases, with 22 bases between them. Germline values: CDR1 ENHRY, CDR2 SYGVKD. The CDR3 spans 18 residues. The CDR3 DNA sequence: TGTGCCAGCAGCTACGCAATGCCGGGTAGCTCCTATAATTCACCCCTCCACTTT. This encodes CASSYAMPGSSYNSPLHF.

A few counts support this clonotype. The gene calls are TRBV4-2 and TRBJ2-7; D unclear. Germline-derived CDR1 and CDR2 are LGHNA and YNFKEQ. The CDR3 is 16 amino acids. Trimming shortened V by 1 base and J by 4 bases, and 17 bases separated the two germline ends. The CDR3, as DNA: TGTGCCAGCAGCCAAGTTTTCCCTCCCAACAATTACGAGCAGTACTTC. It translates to CASSQVFPPNNYEQYF.